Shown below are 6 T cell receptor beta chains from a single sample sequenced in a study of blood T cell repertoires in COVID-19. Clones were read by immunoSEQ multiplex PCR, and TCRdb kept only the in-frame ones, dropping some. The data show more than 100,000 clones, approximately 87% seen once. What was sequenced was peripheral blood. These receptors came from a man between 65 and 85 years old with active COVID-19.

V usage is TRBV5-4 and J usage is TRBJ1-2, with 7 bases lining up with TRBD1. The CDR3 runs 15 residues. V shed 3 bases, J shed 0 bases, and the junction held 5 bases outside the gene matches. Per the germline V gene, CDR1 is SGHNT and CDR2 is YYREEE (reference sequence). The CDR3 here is CASSSPGQTNYGYTF. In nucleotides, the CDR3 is TGTGCCAGCAGCTCACCGGGACAGACTAACTATGGCTACACCTTC.

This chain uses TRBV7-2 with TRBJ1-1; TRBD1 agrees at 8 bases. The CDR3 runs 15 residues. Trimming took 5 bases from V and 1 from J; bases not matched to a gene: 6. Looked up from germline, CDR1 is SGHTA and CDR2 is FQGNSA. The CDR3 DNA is TGTGCCAGCAGCATCAGGGGGCAGGGGAACACTGAAGCTTTCTTT. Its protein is CASSIRGQGNTEAFF.

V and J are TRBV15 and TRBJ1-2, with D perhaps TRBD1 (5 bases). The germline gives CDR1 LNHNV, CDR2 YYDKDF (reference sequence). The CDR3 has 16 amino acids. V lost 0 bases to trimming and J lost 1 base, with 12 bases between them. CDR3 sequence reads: CATSRDRARGNYGYTF. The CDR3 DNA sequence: TGTGCCACCAGCAGAGATAGGGCAAGGGGTAACTATGGCTACACCTTC.

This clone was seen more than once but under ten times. In DNA, the CDR3 is TGCGCCAGCAGCTTGGCCGGGACAGGGCGTATGAACACTGAAGCTTTCTTT. As protein: CASSLAGTGRMNTEAFF. The chain recombines TRBV5-1 with TRBJ1-1; TRBD1 agrees at 9 bases. CDR1 and CDR2 from the germline V gene are SGHRS and YFSETQ. CDR3 length equals 17 residues. The J segment lost 0 bases and the V segment lost 0 bases, leaving 6 bases of the junction unmatched.

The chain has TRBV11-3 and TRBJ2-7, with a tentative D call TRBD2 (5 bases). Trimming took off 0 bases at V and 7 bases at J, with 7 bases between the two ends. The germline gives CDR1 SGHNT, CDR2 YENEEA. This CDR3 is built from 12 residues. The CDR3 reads CASSLDGVEQYF. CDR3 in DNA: TGTGCCAGCAGCTTAGACGGGGTAGAGCAGTACTTC. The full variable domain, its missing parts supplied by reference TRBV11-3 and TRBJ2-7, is EAGVVQSPRYKIIEKKQPVAFWCNPISGHNTLYWYLQNLGQGPELLIRYENEEAVDDSQLPKDRFSAERLKGVDSTLKIQPAELGDSAVYLCASSLDGVEQYFGPGTRLTVT.

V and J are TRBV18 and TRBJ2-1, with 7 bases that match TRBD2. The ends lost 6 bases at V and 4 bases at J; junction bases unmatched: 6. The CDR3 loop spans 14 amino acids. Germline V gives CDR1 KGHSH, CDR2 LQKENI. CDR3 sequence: CASSPLAVYNEQFF. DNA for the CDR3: TGTGCCAGCTCCCCCCTAGCGGTTTACAATGAGCAGTTCTTC.